A single sample gave rise to the 11 T cell receptor beta chains below, sequenced in a study of blood T cells in healthy people across ages. Then a second PCR, running roughly 7 to 12 cycles, was carried out with a sample-barcoded 5' primer and a J-beta primer mix. TCRdb itself ran the 5' RACE reads through MiXCR, one entry per CDR3 protein. The repertoire has about 1.5 million distinct CDR3 sequences, roughly 43% of them found once; the top ten carry about 4.1%. Sequenced sample: blood. The receptors come from a woman aged 18 to 35 in good health.

This clonotype was observed a few times. This chain connects TRBV20-1 to TRBJ1-2; 12 positions agree with TRBD1. The CDR3 spans 15 residues. Germline CDR1 DFQATT, CDR2 SNEGSKA (reference sequence). The V gene end was trimmed by 6 bases and the J gene end by 7 bases; junction bases not matched to a gene: 12. In nucleotides, the CDR3 is TGCAGTGCAACTTTAAGGGGACAGGGGGCTGGTGGCTACACCTTC. Amino acids: CSATLRGQGAGGYTF.

CDR3 DNA sequence: TGTGCCAGCAGCCAATTACGGGGGAAATCGACAGATACGCAGTATTTT. Residues: CASSQLRGKSTDTQYF. The chain recombines TRBV4-2 with TRBJ2-3; TRBD2 is a possible D gene (6 bases). This CDR3 comprises 16 residues. V lost 2 bases, J lost 3 bases, and 15 bases lay in between. Germline assignment: CDR1 LGHNA and CDR2 YNFKEQ.

The rearrangement joins TRBV20-1 to TRBJ2-1, with 9 bases fitting TRBD2. The V and J ends lost 6 bases and 10 bases, in that order; junction bases with no gene match: 13. The CDR3 sequence is 14 residues long. Germline V gene data show CDR1 as DFQATT and CDR2 as SNEGSKA (reference sequence). The CDR3 DNA follows: TGCAGTGCCCTAACAAGACTAGCGGCTACCGAGCAGTTCTTC. Amino acid sequence: CSALTRLAATEQFF.

The V call is TRBV6-2 or TRBV6-3, the J call TRBJ2-7; a weak D match, TRBD1 (5 bases). Per germline, CDR1 MNHEY and CDR2 SVGEGT. Trimming left V 6 bases short and J 7 bases short, with 19 bases between. This CDR3 spans 14 amino acids. DNA for the CDR3: TGTGCCAGCAGCCACCAGGGTGTTTCAAATGAGCAGTACTTC. Encoded protein: CASSHQGVSNEQYF.

The chain links TRBV20-1 to TRBJ1-1; possibly TRBD1 for D (6 bases). This CDR3 contains 15 residues. Trimming pared 0 bases from V and 3 bases from J, leaving 14 bases between. Germline values: CDR1 DFQATT, CDR2 SNEGSKA (reference sequence). The CDR3 here is CSARDLRGAYTEAFF. The CDR3 region has the DNA TGCAGTGCTAGAGATCTCCGGGGGGCTTACACTGAAGCTTTCTTT.

This CDR3 is CASSVGAATSYGYTF. DNA for the CDR3: TGTGCCAGCAGCGTAGGGGCAGCGACCAGCTATGGCTACACCTTC. The chain joins TRBV9 to TRBJ1-2; D ambiguous. Germline CDR1 SGDLS, CDR2 YYNGEE. Trimming left V 0 bases short and J 4 bases short, with 13 bases between. The CDR3 runs 15 residues.

This clonotype was detected ten times or more. The rearrangement joins TRBV27 to TRBJ2-3; D gene unclear. Trimming removed 2 bases at V and 10 bases at J, with 16 bases between. CDR1 is MNHEY and CDR2 is SMNVEV in the germline V gene (reference sequence). The CDR3 sequence is 14 residues long. The CDR3 DNA follows: TGTGCCAGCAGTTTACTGAGTACTACGGCCCCGCAGTATTTT. It translates to CASSLLSTTAPQYF.

The chain has TRBV4-1 and TRBJ2-7; weak D call: TRBD1 (5 bases). The CDR3 contains 17 residues. The germline V gene encodes CDR1 MGHRA and CDR2 YSYEKL. Trimming shortened V by 0 bases and J by 2 bases, and 17 bases separated the two germline ends. This CDR3 is CASSQDWTPRAAYEQYF. The CDR3 nucleotides are TGCGCCAGCAGCCAAGACTGGACACCCCGGGCTGCCTACGAGCAGTACTTC.

CDR3 region: CASCRRDLSGYNEQYF. CDR3 DNA: TGTGCCAGCTGTCGGCGAGACCTTTCCGGCTACAATGAGCAGTACTTC. The J gene is TRBJ2-5, the V gene TRBV6-2 or TRBV6-3, with D unclear. CDR3 length equals 16 residues. Trimming stripped 8 bases from V and 11 bases from J, with 30 bases between. CDR1 and CDR2 (germline): MNHEY, SVGEGT.

The chain is built from TRBV14 and TRBJ2-1; D might be TRBD2 (6 bases). The CDR3 is 15 residues long. Germline lookup yields CDR1 SGHDN and CDR2 FVKESK. V was pared by 1 base and J by 2 bases, with 9 bases between. This CDR3 is CASSQVAAAYNEQFF. The CDR3 DNA reads as TGTGCCAGCAGCCAAGTAGCGGCCGCCTACAATGAGCAGTTCTTC.

This clonotype was seen just once. The chain joins TRBV12-3 or TRBV12-4 to TRBJ1-2, with D maybe TRBD1 (6 bases). With 7 bases removed from V and 4 bases from J, the gap between germline ends came to 16 bases. This CDR3 comprises 14 residues. The CDR3 DNA follows: TGTGCCAGCACAAAAGCCACAGGGAGCTATGGCTACACCTTC. Its translation: CASTKATGSYGYTF.